The 15 T cell receptor beta chains presented below share a single source sample, sequenced in a study of T cell repertoires in cytomegalovirus infection. Their specific antigens are unknown. TCRdb reanalysed the reads using MiXCR and keeps one entry per CDR3 protein. The sample lists some 120,000 distinct CDR3 sequences, over 25% occurring once. The sequences come from CD8+ T cells from cultured PBMCs, collected from culture after CMV antigen stimulation. The receptors derive from a human donor in good health (CMV status not recorded). Some clones in this sample may be carry-over from other donors' samples.

The rearrangement links TRBV4-1 to TRBJ1-5, with D hard to call. This CDR3 has 16 amino acids. Trimming cost V 1 base and J 4 bases, with 14 bases left between them. Germline V gene lookup returns CDR1 MGHRA and CDR2 YSYEKL. DNA of the CDR3: TGCGCCAGCAGCCAAGCTTCCGATCCCTTTAATCAGCCCCAGCATTTT. It translates to CASSQASDPFNQPQHF.

For the CDR3, the DNA is TGTGCCAGCAGCCTGCCGGGACTAGCGGCCGACGAGCAGTACTTC. Protein product: CASSLPGLAADEQYF. The chain joins TRBV7-8 to TRBJ2-7; 11 positions match TRBD2. V trimming: 5 bases; J trimming: 5 bases; junction bases outside the gene matches: 8. Germline loops: CDR1 SGHVS, CDR2 FQNEAQ. This CDR3 spans 15 amino acids.

The V and J genes are TRBV19 and TRBJ1-1; 11 bases align to TRBD1. This CDR3 has 18 amino acids. The germline gives CDR1 LNHDA, CDR2 SQIVND (reference sequence). The trim removed 2 bases at V and 1 base at J, leaving 9 bases unmatched. The CDR3: CASSIPFRDRGKNTEAFF. CDR3 nucleotides: TGTGCCAGTAGTATACCCTTTAGGGACAGGGGGAAGAACACTGAAGCTTTCTTT.

This clonotype was counted only a few times. This chain links TRBV7-2 with TRBJ2-5; 10 nucleotides agree with TRBD1. Germline assignment: CDR1 SGHTA and CDR2 FQGNSA. The CDR3 spans 19 residues. The J segment lost 2 bases and the V segment lost 2 bases, leaving 14 bases of the junction unmatched. CDR3 DNA sequence: TGTGCCAGCAGCTTATCTCCCCCGGCCGGGACAGGGGTTCAAGAGACCCAGTACTTC. It specifies CASSLSPPAGTGVQETQYF.

In its sample, this clonotype was seen a few times. The V gene is TRBV12-3 or TRBV12-4, the J gene TRBJ2-7; TRBD2 aligns across 9 bases. The ends lost 0 bases at V and 3 bases at J; junction bases unmatched: 6. CDR3 length: 16 residues. In DNA, the CDR3 is TGTGCCAGCAGTTTAGCGACGCGGGGGGGCATCTACGAGCAGTACTTC. Translated, it gives CASSLATRGGIYEQYF.

This clonotype was detected many times. V is TRBV7-2 and J is TRBJ2-2, with TRBD1 matching 7 bases. Germline assignment: CDR1 SGHTA and CDR2 FQGNSA. This CDR3 has 15 residues. J gave up 2 bases and V 3 bases, and 3 bases lay outside the gene matches. CDR3 residues: CASSFRQGNTGELFF. As DNA, the CDR3 is TGTGCCAGCAGCTTTAGACAGGGAAACACCGGGGAGCTGTTTTTT.

This clonotype was seen a handful of times. This sequence joins TRBV27 and TRBJ2-5; 11 positions match TRBD2. The CDR3 loop spans 18 amino acids. V lost 3 bases to trimming and J lost 0 bases; unmatched junction nucleotides: 9. Germline values: CDR1 MNHEY, CDR2 SMNVEV (reference sequence). CDR3 nucleotide sequence: TGTGCCAGCAGTTTTAGGGCTAGCGGGGGGCCGTACCAAGAGACCCAGTACTTC. This sequence encodes CASSFRASGGPYQETQYF.

The V gene is TRBV6-5, the J gene TRBJ1-2, with 8 nucleotides matching TRBD1. The CDR3 covers 15 residues. Trimming at V came to 6 bases and at J to 1 base, leaving 7 bases not matched to a gene. Germline loops: CDR1 MNHEY, CDR2 SVGAGI. This chain's CDR3 is CASRIWTGSNYGYTF. The CDR3 DNA sequence: TGTGCCAGCAGAATCTGGACAGGGAGTAACTATGGCTACACCTTC.

This clonotype turned up a few times. The rearrangement joins TRBV4-1 to TRBJ1-6; the D is unclear. V gave up 1 base and J gave up 0 bases, with 7 bases separating them. The CDR3 consists of 16 residues. Germline assignment: CDR1 MGHRA and CDR2 YSYEKL. CDR3 residues: CASSQAVRSYNSPLHF. In nucleotides, the CDR3 is TGCGCCAGCAGCCAAGCGGTGCGCTCCTATAATTCACCCCTCCACTTT.

This clonotype occurred a few times. The V call is TRBV6-2 or TRBV6-3, the J call TRBJ1-1; D gene unclear. The CDR3 covers 13 residues. Trimming took off 8 bases at V and 1 base at J, with 11 bases between the two ends. Germline V gives CDR1 MNHEY, CDR2 SVGEGT. In DNA form, the CDR3 reads TGTGCCAGCGTTAACCCAACGAACACTGAAGCTTTCTTT. Its protein is CASVNPTNTEAFF.

This clonotype was counted at least ten times. The chain employs TRBV7-8 and TRBJ1-1; D gene unclear. Germline V CDR1 and CDR2: SGHVS, FQNEAQ. This CDR3 has 13 residues. V lost 5 bases, J lost 1 base, and 8 bases lay in between. The CDR3 nucleotides are TGTGCCAGCAGCCCCACCCCGAACACTGAAGCTTTCTTT. Its translation: CASSPTPNTEAFF.

The rearrangement uses TRBV7-9 and TRBJ1-3; a weak D match, TRBD1 (5 bases). Trimming stripped 1 base from V and 0 bases from J, with 7 bases between. CDR1 is SEHNR and CDR2 is FQNEAQ in the germline V gene (reference sequence). CDR3 size: 15 residues. CDR3 DNA: TGTGCCAGCAGCTTAGGGACAAACTCTGGAAACACCATATATTTT. Its translation: CASSLGTNSGNTIYF.

The chain couples TRBV28 to TRBJ1-2, with 7 bases lining up with TRBD1. Germline-derived CDR1 and CDR2 are MDHEN and SYDVKM. There are 14 residues in the CDR3. J gave up 8 bases and V 5 bases, and 11 bases lay outside the gene matches. The CDR3 reads CASSTYLTGSGYTF. CDR3 coding DNA: TGTGCCAGCAGTACATATTTGACAGGGAGCGGCTACACCTTC.

In this sample, this clonotype turned up once. One junction end does not reproduce the germline sequence, and a read error may be involved. This rearrangement joins TRBV5-4 to TRBJ2-7; D possibly uses TRBD1 or TRBD2 (5 bases each). CDR1 and CDR2 from the germline V gene are SGHNT and YYREEE (reference sequence). The CDR3 runs 14 residues. The CDR3: CVSSSGGLGYEQYF. The CDR3 coding sequence is TGTGTCAGCAGCTCTGGGGGATTGGGCTACGAGCAGTACTTC.

There are a few counts of this clonotype. For the CDR3, the DNA is TGTGCCAGCGGGGGGTATGGCTACACCTTC. It is translated as CASGGYGYTF. The chain uses TRBV2 and TRBJ1-2, with a weak D call TRBD1 (5 bases). The germline CDR1 and CDR2 sequences are SNHLY and FYNNEI. The CDR3 spans 10 residues. V lost 8 bases and J 5 bases, leaving 6 bases between the germline ends.